One T cell receptor beta chain is described in this entry. Source study methods: Amplification from reference gene primers served as the basis for estimated nucleated cell counts. Assay used: immunoSEQ multiplex PCR; TCRdb lists only in-frame clones, some missing. Clone size and the V and J calls come from that table; the DNA yielded D and trimming. Seen here are 130,000 to 150,000 clones, 75% to 90% observed once, and the top ten hold 2.5% to 3.5%. These data are taken from a study of blood T cell repertoires in COVID-19. Trimming removed 1 base from V and 7 bases from J; junction bases left unmatched: 16. Germline CDR1 is SGHVS and CDR2 is FQNEAQ. This CDR3 comprises 19 residues.

Sequencing was carried out using peripheral blood. The chain links TRBV7-8 to TRBJ2-1, with TRBD2 identical over 10 bases. The source is a woman in her sixties with active COVID-19. CDR3 loop: CASSLVVFTSGIFTNEQFF. In DNA, the CDR3 is TGTGCCAGCAGCTTAGTGGTTTTTACTAGCGGGATATTTACAAATGAGCAGTTCTTC.